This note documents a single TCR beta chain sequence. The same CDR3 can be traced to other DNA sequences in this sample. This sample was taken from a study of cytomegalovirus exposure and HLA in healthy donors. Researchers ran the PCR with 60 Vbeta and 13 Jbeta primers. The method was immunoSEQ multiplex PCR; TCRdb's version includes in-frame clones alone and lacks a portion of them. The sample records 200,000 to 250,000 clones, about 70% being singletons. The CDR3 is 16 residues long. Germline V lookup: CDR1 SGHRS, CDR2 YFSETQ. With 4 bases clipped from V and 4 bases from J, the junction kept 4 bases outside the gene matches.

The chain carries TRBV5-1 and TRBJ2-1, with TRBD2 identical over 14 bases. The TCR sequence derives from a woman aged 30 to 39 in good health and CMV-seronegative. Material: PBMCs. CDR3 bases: TGCGCCAGCAGCGTGACTAGCGGGAGGGGGTACAATGAGCAGTTCTTC. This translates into CASSVTSGRGYNEQFF.